Below are 5 T cell receptor beta chains sequenced from a single sample in a study of glioma-infiltrating T cells after dendritic cell vaccination. Sequencing used immunoSEQ multiplex PCR; TCRdb keeps in-frame clones, though not all of them. The data show about 73,000 clones, approximately 80% seen once. Sequenced material: blood, taken before dendritic cell vaccination. These receptors were taken from a human donor with glioblastoma.

This chain joins TRBV2 and TRBJ2-5; 11 bases match TRBD1. Germline V lookup: CDR1 SNHLY, CDR2 FYNNEI. Germline trimming cut 6 bases from V and 5 bases from J; bases unmatched to any gene: 5. The CDR3 sequence is 14 residues long. In nucleotides, the CDR3 is TGTGCCAGCAGCCGGACAGGGGGCAGGGAGACCCAGTACTTC. Amino acid sequence: CASSRTGGRETQYF. The whole variable domain, filled in from reference TRBV2 and TRBJ2-5, reads EPEVTQTPSHQVTQMGQEVILRCVPISNHLYFYWYRQILGQKVEFLVSFYNNEISEKSEIFDDQFSVERPDGSNFTLKIRSTKLEDSAMYFCASSRTGGRETQYFGPGTRLLVL.

The gene calls are TRBV6-5 and TRBJ1-2, with 12 nucleotides matching TRBD1. The CDR3 covers 15 residues. Germline V gene lookup returns CDR1 MNHEY and CDR2 SVGAGI. Germline trimming cut 3 bases from V and 7 bases from J; bases unmatched to any gene: 6. The CDR3 coding sequence is TGTGCCAGCAGTTATACGGGACAGGGGGCCTTTGGCTACACCTTC. Encoded protein: CASSYTGQGAFGYTF.

In its sample, this clone was seen a few times. J is TRBJ1-4 and V is TRBV5-1; the D is unclear. The CDR3 spans 14 residues. Trimming cost V 2 bases and J 5 bases, with 10 bases left between them. Germline-derived CDR1 and CDR2 are SGHRS and YFSETQ. In DNA form, the CDR3 reads TGCGCCAGCAGCTTTGGGCGTCAGAATGAAAAACTGTTTTTT. Translation gives CASSFGRQNEKLFF.

The chain is built from TRBV7-3 and TRBJ1-1; D is unclear. The V end lost 1 base, the J end lost 4 bases, and 19 bases lay between the germline ends. The germline gives CDR1 SGHTA, CDR2 FQGTGA. The CDR3 is made up of 17 amino acids. CDR3 bases: TGTGCCAGCAGCTTAAAATTTGGTGGAGGGATCATCACTGAAGCTTTCTTT. Translated: CASSLKFGGGIITEAFF.

V is TRBV5-6 and J is TRBJ2-7, with D possibly matching TRBD1 (6 bases). This CDR3 has 13 amino acids. V was cut by 4 bases and J by 6 bases, with 14 bases left in between. Germline loops: CDR1 SGHDT, CDR2 YYEEEE. CDR3 residues: CASSGQWRGEQYV. In nucleotides, the CDR3 is TGTGCCAGCAGCGGACAGTGGAGAGGCGAGCAGTACGTC.